The 27 T cell receptor beta chains below all came from one sample that was sequenced in a study of cytomegalovirus exposure and HLA in healthy donors. PCR employed 60 Vbeta and 13 Jbeta primers. Some clones are missing from TCRdb's copy, which holds only in-frame ones; the method was immunoSEQ multiplex PCR. The sample yields 150,000 or so clones, roughly 76% seen once. The specimen was PBMCs. The receptors stem from a female donor in good health and CMV-seronegative.

This clone turned up a few times. The rearrangement joins TRBV28 to TRBJ1-1; no clear D gene. The CDR3 extends over 13 amino acids. With 5 bases removed from V and 4 bases from J, the gap between germline ends came to 11 bases. Germline loops: CDR1 MDHEN, CDR2 SYDVKM. The CDR3 loop reads CASSGRESTEAFF. The CDR3, as DNA: TGTGCCAGCAGTGGTAGGGAGTCCACTGAAGCTTTCTTT.

The V call is TRBV5-4, the J call TRBJ2-1, with D possibly matching TRBD1 (5 bases). V was pared by 0 bases and J by 8 bases, with 15 bases between. CDR3 length equals 15 residues. Germline V gene sequence: CDR1 SGHNT, CDR2 YYREEE (reference sequence). The CDR3 spells CASSLELVQGHEQFF. The CDR3, as DNA: TGTGCCAGCAGCTTGGAGTTGGTCCAGGGCCATGAGCAGTTCTTC.

Of note for this clone: The sample holds other DNA sequences that translate to the same CDR3. This chain links TRBV18 with TRBJ1-1, with 8 bases aligning to TRBD1. This CDR3 has 15 amino acids. V shed 3 bases and J 0 bases; nucleotides not matched to a gene: 3. Germline V gene data show CDR1 as KGHSH and CDR2 as LQKENI. In DNA form, the CDR3 reads TGTGCCAGCTCACCCGGGACAGGCATGAACACTGAAGCTTTCTTT. This encodes CASSPGTGMNTEAFF.

The chain recombines TRBV15 with TRBJ1-1, with D tentatively TRBD1 (5 bases). V dropped 0 bases and J dropped 1 base, with 18 bases sitting between them. Looked up from germline, CDR1 is LNHNV and CDR2 is YYDKDF (reference sequence). This CDR3 has 18 amino acids. CDR3 residues: CATSRDRFGGVGNTEAFF. The CDR3 nucleotides are TGTGCCACCAGCAGAGATCGGTTCGGGGGAGTAGGGAACACTGAAGCTTTCTTT.

This chain connects TRBV18 to TRBJ2-3, with 11 bases matching TRBD2. V shed 1 base, J shed 2 bases, and the junction held 2 bases outside the gene matches. The germline gives CDR1 KGHSH, CDR2 LQKENI. This CDR3 region has 16 residues. DNA for the CDR3: TGTGCCAGCTCACCACTAGCGGGAGGGTTCACAGATACGCAGTATTTT. It yields the protein CASSPLAGGFTDTQYF.

This sequence joins TRBV5-1 and TRBJ2-7; D possibly corresponds to TRBD2 (7 bases). Germline CDR1 SGHRS, CDR2 YFSETQ. This CDR3 has 14 residues. Trimming cost V 10 bases and J 5 bases, with 22 bases left between them. CDR3 protein: CACWDGGPWDEQYF. The CDR3 bases are TGCGCCTGCTGGGACGGGGGGCCTTGGGACGAGCAGTACTTC.

The V and J genes are TRBV5-1 and TRBJ2-6, with D maybe TRBD2 (5 bases). V lost 0 bases and J lost 1, with 5 bases in between. There are 15 residues in the CDR3. Looked up from germline, CDR1 is SGHRS and CDR2 is YFSETQ. The CDR3 loop reads CASSLAGSGANVLTF. The DNA of the CDR3 is TGCGCCAGCAGCTTGGCGGGGTCTGGGGCCAACGTCCTGACTTTC.

V is TRBV11-3 and J is TRBJ2-1; D gene unclear. Germline V lookup: CDR1 SGHNT, CDR2 YENEEA. CDR3 length equals 14 residues. Trimming took off 6 bases at V and 8 bases at J, with 17 bases between the two ends. CDR3 DNA sequence: TGTGCCAGCAGGCCCTTTGTGGGCTCGGATGAGCAGTTCTTC. Amino acids: CASRPFVGSDEQFF.

A few counts support this clone. This CDR3 reads CASSQPGLAGGKSYEQYF. The CDR3 nucleotides read TGTGCCAGCAGCCAACCCGGACTAGCGGGAGGTAAATCCTACGAGCAGTACTTC. The genes are TRBV4-2 and TRBJ2-7, with TRBD2 matching over 14 bases. The CDR3 covers 18 residues. Trimming at V came to 2 bases and at J to 1 base, leaving 7 bases not matched to a gene. Germline CDR1 LGHNA, CDR2 YNFKEQ.

CDR3 amino acids: CASSLARDRVATGELFF. DNA of the CDR3: TGTGCCAGCAGCTTGGCTCGGGACAGGGTCGCCACCGGGGAGCTGTTTTTT. This chain uses TRBV5-4 with TRBJ2-2, with 9 positions matching TRBD1. Germline assignment: CDR1 SGHNT and CDR2 YYREEE (reference sequence). Trimming took 0 bases from V and 4 from J; bases not matched to a gene: 7. The CDR3 runs to 17 residues.

The chain joins TRBV27 to TRBJ2-3; tentatively, D is TRBD1 (5 bases). The germline V and J ends were trimmed by 5 bases and 3 bases, with 24 bases remaining between them. CDR1 is MNHEY, CDR2 SMNVEV, per germline (reference sequence). CDR3 length: 18 residues. CDR3 region: CASSRRRPTGHLTDTQYF. The CDR3 bases are TGTGCCAGCAGTCGGCGCAGGCCTACAGGTCATTTGACAGATACGCAGTATTTT.

This chain joins TRBV2 and TRBJ2-7; TRBD1 is a possible D gene (6 bases). The V gene's germline CDR1 is SNHLY and CDR2 FYNNEI. The V and J ends lost 3 bases and 4 bases respectively, with 13 bases between them. This CDR3 is built from 14 residues. The CDR3 nucleotides read TGTGCCAGCAGTGAGGGCCGAGGGGGTTACGAGCAGTACTTC. This translates into CASSEGRGGYEQYF.

This sequence joins TRBV9 and TRBJ1-2; 7 positions match TRBD1. Germline CDR1 and CDR2: SGDLS and YYNGEE. The J segment lost 5 bases and the V segment lost 3 bases, leaving 10 bases of the junction unmatched. The CDR3 loop spans 15 amino acids. In nucleotides, the CDR3 is TGTGCCAGCAGCGGGCTTGGGACAGTCAAATATGGCTACACCTTC. Its protein product is CASSGLGTVKYGYTF.

The chain is built from TRBV6-6 and TRBJ2-7, with 10 bases fitting TRBD1. The V gene end was trimmed by 8 bases and the J gene end by 5 bases; junction bases not matched to a gene: 3. The CDR3 contains 12 residues. Germline V gene lookup returns CDR1 MNHNY and CDR2 SVGAGI (reference sequence). Here the CDR3 reads CASSGQGNEQYF. For the CDR3, the DNA is TGTGCCAGCTCGGGACAGGGGAACGAGCAGTACTTC.

The chain recombines TRBV7-9 with TRBJ2-1, with 7 bases fitting TRBD1. The CDR3 has 11 amino acids. V shed 3 bases and J 12 bases; nucleotides not matched to a gene: 2. Germline V gives CDR1 SEHNR, CDR2 FQNEAQ (reference sequence). The DNA for the CDR3 is TGTGCCAGCAGCTTTGGGGACAGGCAGTTCTTC. This codes for CASSFGDRQFF.

V gene TRBV6-5 combines with J gene TRBJ1-1; weak D call: TRBD1 (5 bases). V shed 5 bases and J shed 1 base, with 8 bases lying between them. The CDR3 is made up of 13 amino acids. CDR1 MNHEY and CDR2 SVGAGI come from the germline V gene. CDR3 coding DNA: TGTGCCAGCAGTGGGGGGGAGAACACTGAAGCTTTCTTT. Protein product: CASSGGENTEAFF.

V usage is TRBV7-3 and J usage is TRBJ2-6; 13 bases are a match to TRBD2. Germline CDR1 and CDR2: SGHTA and FQGTGA. CDR3 size: 19 residues. The ends lost 0 bases at V and 4 bases at J; junction bases unmatched: 6. The CDR3 region is CASSLTGLAGIGGANVLTF. As DNA, the CDR3 is TGTGCCAGCAGCTTAACGGGACTAGCGGGAATAGGGGGGGCCAACGTCCTGACTTTC.

The gene calls are TRBV4-2 and TRBJ2-7; D possibly corresponds to TRBD1 (6 bases). With 0 bases removed from V and 2 bases from J, the gap between germline ends came to 14 bases. This CDR3 has 16 amino acids. CDR1 and CDR2 (germline): LGHNA, YNFKEQ. CDR3 bases: TGTGCCAGCAGCCAAGAGGGGGCTTCCAAAGCCTACGAGCAGTACTTC. Translation gives CASSQEGASKAYEQYF.

CDR3 DNA: TGTGCCTCTGGAGCAGGGGTTTACACTGAAGCTTTCTTT. Translation: CASGAGVYTEAFF. This chain joins TRBV6-1 and TRBJ1-1; a possible D gene is TRBD1 (6 bases). The CDR3 totals 13 residues. From germline, CDR1 is MNHNS and CDR2 SASEGT. V was pared by 11 bases and J by 3 bases, with 16 bases between.

V is TRBV6-1 and J is TRBJ1-1; 8 bases are shared with TRBD1. V was clipped by 2 bases and J by 9 bases; unmatched bases: 17. Germline V lookup: CDR1 MNHNS, CDR2 SASEGT. The CDR3 contains 17 residues. CDR3 bases: TGTGCCAGCAGTGAATCTCGCGTGCAGGGGGCATCCCTGAAAGCTTTCTTT. This translates into CASSESRVQGASLKAFF.

The chain uses TRBV28 and TRBJ1-5, with no clear D. In germline, CDR1 is MDHEN, CDR2 SYDVKM. V was clipped by 8 bases and J by 4 bases, with 6 bases between them. CDR3 length: 11 amino acids. The CDR3 nucleotides are TGTGCCAGCGGCAGAAATCAGCCCCAGCATTTT. Translation gives CASGRNQPQHF. Together with reference TRBV28 and TRBJ1-5, the CDR3 gives the full variable domain: DVKVTQSSRYLVKRTGEKVFLECVQDMDHENMFWYRQDPGLGLRLIYFSYDVKMKEKGDIPEGYSVSREKKERFSLILESASTNQTSMYLCASGRNQPQHFGDGTRLSIL.

This sequence joins TRBV28 and TRBJ2-7, with D unclear. Germline values: CDR1 MDHEN, CDR2 SYDVKM. The length of the CDR3 is 12 residues. The germline V and J ends were trimmed by 8 bases and 2 bases, with 10 bases remaining between them. CDR3 bases: TGTGCCAGCTTCGGTCTTCCCTACGAGCAGTACTTC. The encoded protein is CASFGLPYEQYF. The variable domain in full, completed from reference TRBV28 and TRBJ2-7, reads DVKVTQSSRYLVKRTGEKVFLECVQDMDHENMFWYRQDPGLGLRLIYFSYDVKMKEKGDIPEGYSVSREKKERFSLILESASTNQTSMYLCASFGLPYEQYFGPGTRLTVT.

The chain has TRBV28 and TRBJ2-6; D might be TRBD2 (6 bases). There are 15 residues in the CDR3. V shed 6 bases and J shed 0 bases, with 9 bases lying between them. Germline V gene lookup returns CDR1 MDHEN and CDR2 SYDVKM. The CDR3: CASRDGGSGANVLTF. CDR3 DNA: TGTGCCAGCAGGGACGGGGGCTCTGGGGCCAACGTCCTGACTTTC.

The chain couples TRBV6-1 to TRBJ1-2; D may be TRBD1 (5 bases). The germline V gene encodes CDR1 MNHNS and CDR2 SASEGT. This CDR3 has 11 amino acids. V lost 3 bases and J 7 bases, leaving 6 bases between the germline ends. In DNA, the CDR3 is TGTGCCAGCAGTGAGGGGCGTGGCTACACCTTC. Protein product: CASSEGRGYTF.

CDR3 bases: TGTGCCAGCAGTAGAACCGGGACACAGGGCAATGAGCAGTTCTTC. Protein: CASSRTGTQGNEQFF. The chain is built from TRBV6-1 and TRBJ2-1; D perhaps matches TRBD1 (6 bases). Deletions cut 5 bases from V and 6 bases from J, with 17 bases between. The CDR3 has 15 residues. Germline V gene sequence: CDR1 MNHNS, CDR2 SASEGT.

This clone was counted a single time. This rearrangement joins TRBV10-3 to TRBJ1-2; TRBD1 might be the D (5 bases). The CDR3 contains 13 residues. V was trimmed by 10 bases and J by 6 bases, leaving 18 bases between them. Germline V lookup: CDR1 ENHRY, CDR2 SYGVKD. The CDR3 spells CATGGGLRDGYTF. In DNA, the CDR3 is TGTGCCACAGGCGGGGGTCTGAGAGATGGCTACACCTTC.

This clone showed up just a few times. The V and J genes are TRBV4-1 and TRBJ2-2; D not certain. The V gene lost 8 bases and the J gene lost 3 bases, with 4 bases spanning the gap. The germline V gene has CDR1 MGHRA and CDR2 YSYEKL. This CDR3 contains 11 residues. DNA of the CDR3: TGCGCCAGCTATGACACCGGGGAGCTGTTTTTT. The encoded protein is CASYDTGELFF.